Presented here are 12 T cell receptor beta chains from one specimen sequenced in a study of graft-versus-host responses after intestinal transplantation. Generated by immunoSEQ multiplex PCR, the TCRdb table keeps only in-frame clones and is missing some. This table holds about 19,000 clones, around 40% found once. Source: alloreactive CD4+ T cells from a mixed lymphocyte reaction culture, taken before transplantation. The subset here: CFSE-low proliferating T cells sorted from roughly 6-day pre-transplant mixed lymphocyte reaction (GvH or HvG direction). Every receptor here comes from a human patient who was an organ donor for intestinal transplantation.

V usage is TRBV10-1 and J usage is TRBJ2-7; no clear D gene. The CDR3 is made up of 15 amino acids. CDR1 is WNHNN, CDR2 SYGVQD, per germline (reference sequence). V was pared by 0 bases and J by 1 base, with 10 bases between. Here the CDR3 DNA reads TGCGCCAGCAGTGAGTCGGCAGACCCATCCTACGAGCAGTACTTC. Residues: CASSESADPSYEQYF.

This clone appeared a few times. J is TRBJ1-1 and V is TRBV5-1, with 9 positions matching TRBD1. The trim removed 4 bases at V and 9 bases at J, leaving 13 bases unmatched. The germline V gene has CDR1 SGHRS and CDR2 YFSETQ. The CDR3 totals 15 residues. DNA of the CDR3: TGCGCCAGCAGCCCTAGCGGGGGACAGGGCGGAAAAGCTTTCTTT. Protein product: CASSPSGGQGGKAFF.

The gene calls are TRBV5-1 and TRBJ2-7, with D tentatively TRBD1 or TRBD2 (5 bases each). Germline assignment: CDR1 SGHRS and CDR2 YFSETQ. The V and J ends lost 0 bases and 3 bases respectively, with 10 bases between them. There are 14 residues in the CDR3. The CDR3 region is CASSLAGPHYEQYF. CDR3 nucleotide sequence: TGCGCCAGCAGCTTGGCGGGACCTCACTACGAGCAGTACTTC. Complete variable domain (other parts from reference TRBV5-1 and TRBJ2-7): KAGVTQTPRYLIKTRGQQVTLSCSPISGHRSVSWYQQTPGQGLQFLFEYFSETQRNKGNFPGRFSGRQFSNSRSEMNVSTLELGDSALYLCASSLAGPHYEQYFGPGTRLTVT.

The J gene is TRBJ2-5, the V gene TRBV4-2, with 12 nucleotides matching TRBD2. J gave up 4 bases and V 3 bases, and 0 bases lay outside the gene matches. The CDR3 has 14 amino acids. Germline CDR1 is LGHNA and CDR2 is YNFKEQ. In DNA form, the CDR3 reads TGTGCCAGCAGCCAGACTAGCGGGAGAGAGACCCAGTACTTC. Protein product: CASSQTSGRETQYF.

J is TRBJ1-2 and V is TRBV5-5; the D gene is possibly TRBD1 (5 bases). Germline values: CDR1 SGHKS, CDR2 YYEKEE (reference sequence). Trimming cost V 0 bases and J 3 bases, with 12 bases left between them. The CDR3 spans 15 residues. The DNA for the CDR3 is TGTGCCAGCAGCTTGGATATAGGGACTGACTATGGCTACACCTTC. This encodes CASSLDIGTDYGYTF. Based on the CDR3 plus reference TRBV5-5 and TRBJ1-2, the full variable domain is DAGVTQSPTHLIKTRGQQVTLRCSPISGHKSVSWYQQVLGQGPQFIFQYYEKEERGRGNFPDRFSARQFPNYSSELNVNALLLGDSALYLCASSLDIGTDYGYTFGSGTRLTVV.

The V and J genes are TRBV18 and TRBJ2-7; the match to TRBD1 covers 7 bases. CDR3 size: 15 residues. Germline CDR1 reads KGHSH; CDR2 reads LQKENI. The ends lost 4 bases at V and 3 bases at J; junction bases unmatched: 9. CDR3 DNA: TGTGCCAGCTCACGGGAAATGGGACAGATCTACGAGCAGTACTTC. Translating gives CASSREMGQIYEQYF.

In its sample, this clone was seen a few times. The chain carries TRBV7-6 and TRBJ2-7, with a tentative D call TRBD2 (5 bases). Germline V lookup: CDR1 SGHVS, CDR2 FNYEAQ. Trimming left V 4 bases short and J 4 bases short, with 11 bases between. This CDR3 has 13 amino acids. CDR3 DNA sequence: TGTGCCAGCAGCTCTAGTTCGGGGTACGAGCAGTACTTC. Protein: CASSSSSGYEQYF.

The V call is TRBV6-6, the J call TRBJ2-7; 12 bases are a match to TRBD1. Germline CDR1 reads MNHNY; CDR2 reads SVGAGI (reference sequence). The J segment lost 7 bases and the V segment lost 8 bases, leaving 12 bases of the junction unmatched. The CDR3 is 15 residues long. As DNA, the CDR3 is TGTGCCAGCCGGGATCCGGGACAGGGGGCGAGGGAGCAGTACTTC. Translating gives CASRDPGQGAREQYF.

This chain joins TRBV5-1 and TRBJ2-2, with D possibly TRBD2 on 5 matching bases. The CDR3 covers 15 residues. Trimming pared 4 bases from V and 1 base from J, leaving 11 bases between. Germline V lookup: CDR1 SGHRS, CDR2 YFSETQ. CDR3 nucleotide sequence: TGCGCCAGCAGCCGAGGGCTAGGGAACACCGGGGAGCTGTTTTTT. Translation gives CASSRGLGNTGELFF.

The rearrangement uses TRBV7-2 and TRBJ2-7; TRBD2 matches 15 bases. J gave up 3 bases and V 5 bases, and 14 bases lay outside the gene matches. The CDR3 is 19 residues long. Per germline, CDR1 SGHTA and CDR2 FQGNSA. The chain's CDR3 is CASSGSRTSGRAHYYEQYF. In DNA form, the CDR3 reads TGTGCCAGCAGCGGATCTAGGACTAGCGGGAGGGCCCACTACTACGAGCAGTACTTC. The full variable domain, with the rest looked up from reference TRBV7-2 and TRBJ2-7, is GAGVSQSPSNKVTEKGKDVELRCDPISGHTALYWYRQSLGQGLEFLIYFQGNSAPDKSGLPSDRFSAERTGGSVSTLTIQRTQQEDSAVYLCASSGSRTSGRAHYYEQYFGPGTRLTVT.

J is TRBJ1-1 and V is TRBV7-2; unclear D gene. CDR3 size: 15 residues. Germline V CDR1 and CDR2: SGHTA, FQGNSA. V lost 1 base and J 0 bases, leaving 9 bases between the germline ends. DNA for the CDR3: TGTGCCAGCAGCTTAGGTAACGGACTGAACACTGAAGCTTTCTTT. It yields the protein CASSLGNGLNTEAFF.

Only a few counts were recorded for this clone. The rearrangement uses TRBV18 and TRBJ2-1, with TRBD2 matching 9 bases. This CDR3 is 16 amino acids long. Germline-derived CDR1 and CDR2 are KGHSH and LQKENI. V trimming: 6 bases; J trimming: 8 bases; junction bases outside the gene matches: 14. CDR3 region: CASSPSAGGIFHEQFF. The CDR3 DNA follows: TGTGCCAGCTCTCCCTCAGCGGGGGGTATCTTCCATGAGCAGTTCTTC.